The clone carrying this T cell receptor (beta chain) was observed a few times. The data are from a study of T cells after yellow fever vaccination. Conversion of TCR transcripts into cDNA relied on 5'RACE template switching, which added a universal primer site and UMIs. MiXCR, applied by TCRdb to the 5' RACE reads, yields one record per CDR3 protein. The sample shows about 310,000 distinct CDR3 sequences, about 3.5% of them seen only once. The V and J ends lost 6 bases and 4 bases respectively, with 13 bases between them. This CDR3 has 13 residues. Germline CDR1 SQVTM, CDR2 ANQGSEA. This material consisted of PBMCs, taken on the day of the yellow fever booster vaccination. This TCR was sampled from a man aged 18 to 30 who received the YFV17D yellow fever vaccine. This rearrangement joins TRBV29-1 to TRBJ1-5; D gene uncertain. The CDR3 nucleotides read TGCAGCGTCGTATACCATGAAAATCAGCCCCAGCATTTT. This codes for CSVVYHENQPQHF.